The sequence of this T cell receptor beta chain was determined in a study of cytomegalovirus exposure and HLA in healthy donors. General observations from the study: A further, later analysis showed that HLA-associated TCR beta chains (compared with equally common others) were more clonally expanded.

CDR1 is MDHEN and CDR2 is SYDVKM in the germline V gene. The CDR3 runs 15 residues. Trimming left V 3 bases short and J 1 base short, with 12 bases between. Worth noting for this clone: Antigen unknown.

This PCR relied on a set of 60 Vbeta primers and 13 Jbeta primers. Here immunoSEQ multiplex PCR was the method, and the copy in TCRdb shows in-frame clones only, minus some. This repertoire shows about 130,000 clones, 70% to 80% found once; its top ten account for 1.5%. This clonotype was sampled from a female donor in good health and CMV-seronegative. The chain joins TRBV28 to TRBJ1-1; D call uncertain. Material: PBMCs. The CDR3 DNA reads TGTGCCAGCAGTTTTTCTCTTCCGGGGAACACTGAAGCTTTCTTT. It yields the protein CASSFSLPGNTEAFF.